The 18 T cell receptor beta chains given below trace back to one sample, sequenced in a study of T cells in Graves' hyperthyroidism and ophthalmopathy. Amplified regions were TCR beta CDR3 sequences from RNA transcripts. The TCR CDR3 first-round RT-PCR relied on the HTBI primer set. TCRdb ran MiXCR on the multiplex PCR reads and lists one entry per CDR3 protein. This table holds 250,000 to 300,000 distinct CDR3 sequences, about an eighth found once. What was sequenced was blood. These receptors all come from a woman aged 25 to 39 with Graves' hyperthyroidism that later progressed to Graves' ophthalmopathy.

This clonotype was seen ten or more times. The chain is built from TRBV9 and TRBJ2-5; D could derive from TRBD1 or TRBD2 (6 bases each). V lost 0 bases and J 2 bases, leaving 14 bases between the germline ends. Germline V gene lookup returns CDR1 SGDLS and CDR2 YYNGEE. The CDR3 covers 16 residues. CDR3 sequence (DNA): TGTGCCAGCAGCGTAGAGGGGGGACCCTCACAAGAGACCCAGTACTTC. This gives the protein CASSVEGGPSQETQYF.

This clonotype turned up a few times. CDR3 residues: CASSQGRQTYEKLFF. In DNA, the CDR3 is TGCGCCAGCAGCCAAGGCCGGCAGACCTATGAAAAACTGTTTTTT. The chain is built from TRBV4-3 and TRBJ1-4; D unresolved. CDR1 and CDR2 from the germline V gene are LGHNA and YSLEER. This CDR3 spans 15 amino acids. Trimming cost V 1 base and J 6 bases, with 12 bases left between them.

This clonotype was recorded many times. V is TRBV6-1 and J is TRBJ2-7; TRBD2 aligns across 10 bases. The ends lost 6 bases at V and 4 bases at J; junction bases unmatched: 6. The germline CDR1 and CDR2 sequences are MNHNS and SASEGT. The CDR3 spans 14 residues. The CDR3 DNA sequence: TGTGCCAGCAGCCTAGCGGGAGATGGTTACGAGCAGTACTTC. Its protein is CASSLAGDGYEQYF.

This clonotype was counted ten times or more. The chain couples TRBV2 to TRBJ2-5; D remains ambiguous. The CDR3 totals 14 residues. The V end lost 2 bases, the J end lost 1 base, and 8 bases lay between the germline ends. CDR1 is SNHLY, CDR2 FYNNEI, per germline. DNA of the CDR3: TGTGCCAGCAGTGAATCGTCTCTCCAAGAGACCCAGTACTTC. It codes for CASSESSLQETQYF.

At least ten counts were recorded for this clonotype. V gene TRBV6-1 combines with J gene TRBJ1-2, with no clear D. The CDR3 extends over 13 amino acids. Germline loops: CDR1 MNHNS, CDR2 SASEGT. V was clipped by 1 base and J by 6 bases, with 9 bases between them. The CDR3 is CASSEGTINGYTF. DNA for the CDR3: TGTGCCAGCAGTGAAGGGACCATCAATGGCTACACCTTC.

J is TRBJ2-3 and V is TRBV28, with 10 positions matching TRBD2. This CDR3 has 17 residues. In germline, CDR1 is MDHEN, CDR2 SYDVKM. J lost 1 base, V lost 5 bases, and 9 bases had no gene match. CDR3 sequence (DNA): TGTGCCAGCAGTCCCCCCCCCGGGACTAGCGGCACAGATACGCAGTATTTT. This gives the protein CASSPPPGTSGTDTQYF. Combining the CDR3 with reference TRBV28 and TRBJ2-3 gives the whole variable domain DVKVTQSSRYLVKRTGEKVFLECVQDMDHENMFWYRQDPGLGLRLIYFSYDVKMKEKGDIPEGYSVSREKKERFSLILESASTNQTSMYLCASSPPPGTSGTDTQYFGPGTRLTVL.

This clonotype was recorded a few times. V gene TRBV29-1 combines with J gene TRBJ2-7; no clear D. Germline values: CDR1 SQVTM, CDR2 ANQGSEA. V shed 2 bases and J shed 4 bases, with 6 bases lying between them. This CDR3 has 11 residues. For the CDR3, the DNA is TGCAGCGTTGAATCTGGTTACGAGCAGTACTTC. Translated: CSVESGYEQYF.

This clonotype was counted at least ten times. V is TRBV18 and J is TRBJ1-2; D may be TRBD1 (6 bases). Germline assignment: CDR1 KGHSH and CDR2 LQKENI. The CDR3 covers 14 residues. Between the trimmed V and J ends, which lost 2 bases and 4 bases, there was a span of 11 bases. The CDR3 loop reads CASSPREGGYGYTF. The CDR3 DNA is TGTGCCAGCTCACCAAGAGAAGGGGGCTATGGCTACACCTTC.

There are many counts of this clonotype. The rearrangement uses TRBV7-9 and TRBJ2-7; either TRBD1 or TRBD2 may supply D (6 bases each). The CDR3 covers 14 residues. V dropped 8 bases and J dropped 2 bases, with 16 bases sitting between them. Germline V gene sequence: CDR1 SEHNR, CDR2 FQNEAQ (reference sequence). This chain's CDR3 is CASVTGGTTYEQYF. The CDR3, as DNA: TGTGCCAGCGTTACCGGGGGCACCACCTACGAGCAGTACTTC.

V usage is TRBV19 and J usage is TRBJ1-5, with D possibly being TRBD1 (5 bases). Trimming stripped 5 bases from V and 0 bases from J, with 23 bases between. The CDR3 extends over 19 amino acids. The germline V gene has CDR1 LNHDA and CDR2 SQIVND (reference sequence). The CDR3 here is CASSPGPLYRTTSNQPQHF. The CDR3 DNA sequence: TGTGCCAGTAGTCCCGGACCTCTGTATAGGACAACTAGCAATCAGCCCCAGCATTTT.

This clonotype was counted a few times. The chain has TRBV24-1 and TRBJ2-7; D perhaps matches TRBD2 (5 bases). In germline, CDR1 is KGHDR, CDR2 SFDVKD. The CDR3 loop spans 16 amino acids. V lost 6 bases to trimming and J lost 5 bases, with 22 bases between them. The CDR3 loop reads CATSPHGSRGMDEQYF. The CDR3 nucleotides are TGTGCCACCAGTCCTCACGGAAGCCGGGGAATGGACGAGCAGTACTTC.

This chain links TRBV10-2 with TRBJ2-1; the D call may be TRBD1 or TRBD2 (5 bases each). The CDR3 loop spans 13 amino acids. Trimming removed 11 bases at V and 2 bases at J, with 13 bases between. Germline V lookup: CDR1 WSHSY, CDR2 SAAADI. This CDR3 reads CAVRDPPYNEQFF. The CDR3 nucleotides read TGCGCCGTCCGGGACCCCCCCTACAATGAGCAGTTCTTC.

This chain links TRBV6-1 with TRBJ2-1; D not resolved. Germline CDR1 MNHNS, CDR2 SASEGT. This CDR3 is 15 amino acids long. Trimming pared 6 bases from V and 6 bases from J, leaving 18 bases between. The CDR3 spells CASSQENGIRNEQFF. For the CDR3, the DNA is TGTGCCAGCAGCCAAGAGAATGGTATTCGCAATGAGCAGTTCTTC.

The chain uses TRBV9 and TRBJ2-1; the D gene is possibly TRBD1 (6 bases). The germline V gene has CDR1 SGDLS and CDR2 YYNGEE. The CDR3 runs 13 residues. Trimming took off 5 bases at V and 9 bases at J, with 15 bases between the two ends. The CDR3 spells CASSPGTLSEQFF. DNA of the CDR3: TGTGCCAGCAGTCCCGGGACACTCAGTGAGCAGTTCTTC.

This clonotype was seen repeatedly, ten times or more. This rearrangement joins TRBV9 to TRBJ2-7; D might be TRBD2 (5 bases). The ends were cut back, 0 bases at V and 4 bases at J, with 14 bases in the middle. The CDR3 length is 15 residues. Germline V gene sequence: CDR1 SGDLS, CDR2 YYNGEE. This CDR3 is CASSVGPGMGYEQYF. In DNA, the CDR3 is TGTGCCAGCAGCGTAGGCCCGGGAATGGGGTACGAGCAGTACTTC.

This clonotype has ten or more counts. The chain joins TRBV20-1 to TRBJ2-1; TRBD2 is a possible D gene (6 bases). The germline V and J ends were trimmed by 1 base and 4 bases, with 17 bases remaining between them. This CDR3 has 16 residues. The germline gives CDR1 DFQATT, CDR2 SNEGSKA (reference sequence). The CDR3 sequence is CSARAPGLHIYNEQFF. CDR3 DNA: TGCAGTGCTAGAGCACCGGGACTCCACATATACAATGAGCAGTTCTTC.

In its sample, this clonotype was seen many times. The gene calls are TRBV3-1 and TRBJ2-7; D is perhaps TRBD2 (5 bases). Germline V gene data show CDR1 as LGHDT and CDR2 as YNNKEL (reference sequence). The CDR3 sequence is 15 residues long. V gave up 3 bases and J gave up 2 bases, with 14 bases separating them. The CDR3 nucleotides read TGTGCCAGCAGCCAGACGGCGGGTTCCCCCTACGAGCAGTACTTC. Translation: CASSQTAGSPYEQYF.

This clonotype appeared many times. The chain joins TRBV2 to TRBJ2-1, with D unresolved. The germline V gene has CDR1 SNHLY and CDR2 FYNNEI. V gave up 11 bases and J gave up 8 bases, with 19 bases separating them. The length of the CDR3 is 13 residues. The chain's CDR3 is CADGLAVTDEQFF. In DNA, the CDR3 is TGTGCCGACGGATTAGCAGTAACCGATGAGCAGTTCTTC.